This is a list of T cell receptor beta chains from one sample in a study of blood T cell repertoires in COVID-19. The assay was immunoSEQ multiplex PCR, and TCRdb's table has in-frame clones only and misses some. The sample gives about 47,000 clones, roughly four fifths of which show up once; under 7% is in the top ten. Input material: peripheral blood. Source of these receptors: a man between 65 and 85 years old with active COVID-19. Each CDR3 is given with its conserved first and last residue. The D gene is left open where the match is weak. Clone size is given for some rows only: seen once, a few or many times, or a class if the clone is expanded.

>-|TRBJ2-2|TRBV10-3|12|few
CASSRDTGELFF
TGTGCCTCTTCTCGGGACACCGGGGAGCTGTTTTTT
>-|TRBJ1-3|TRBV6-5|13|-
CASRTSSGNTIYF
TGTGCCAGCAGAACGAGCTCTGGAAACACCATATATTTT
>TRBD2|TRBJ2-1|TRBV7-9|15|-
CASSLERGKSGEQFF
TGTGCCAGCAGCTTGGAGCGGGGCAAGTCGGGTGAGCAGTTCTTC
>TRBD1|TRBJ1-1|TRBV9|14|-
CASSVVEGATEAFF
TGTGCCAGCAGCGTAGTTGAGGGGGCAACTGAAGCTTTCTTT
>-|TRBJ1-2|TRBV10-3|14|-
CAIGPPASNYGYTF
TGTGCCATCGGGCCCCCCGCCTCTAACTATGGCTACACCTTC
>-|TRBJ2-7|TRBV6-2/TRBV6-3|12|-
CASSYPGYEQYF
TGTGCCAGCAGTTACCCCGGGTACGAGCAGTACTTC
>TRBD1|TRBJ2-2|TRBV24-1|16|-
CATSDPGTGNTGELFF
TGTGCCACCAGTGATCCCGGGACAGGGAACACCGGGGAGCTGTTTTTT
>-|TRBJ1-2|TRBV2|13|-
CASSENEIYGYTF
TGTGCCAGCAGTGAGAACGAGATCTATGGCTACACCTTC
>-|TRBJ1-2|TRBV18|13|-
CASSPLTVDGYTF
TGTGCCAGCTCACCACTGACAGTGGATGGCTACACCTTC
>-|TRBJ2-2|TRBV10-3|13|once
CAISEGHTGELFF
TGTGCCATCAGTGAGGGGCACACCGGGGAGCTGTTTTTT